This TCR beta chain was found in a study of shared T cell receptors in the human thymus. Trimming removed 6 bases from V and 7 bases from J; junction bases left unmatched: 11. Per the germline V gene, CDR1 is SSHAT and CDR2 is FNYEAQ (reference sequence). This CDR3 is 14 amino acids long. Using immunoSEQ multiplex PCR, the repertoire was profiled, and TCRdb retains in-frame clones only, with some absent. This sample has about 660,000 clones, with more than 70% found just once. These records were also assigned to another study, of human thymus T cells. This second report adds: Thymus pieces cut out during corrective heart surgery were the tissue that was used.

Source material: thymocytes. V is TRBV7-7 and J is TRBJ2-5, with 7 bases aligning to TRBD1. The TCR comes from a boy under two years old with a congenital heart defect. This CDR3 is CASRDEGTEGTQYF. The CDR3 nucleotides are TGTGCCAGCAGAGACGAAGGGACAGAGGGGACCCAGTACTTC.